This T cell receptor (beta chain) comes out of a study of CXCR3-negative and CXCR3-positive naive CD8 T cells. Overall study findings and caveats: Naive CXCR3-positive cells had TRB CDR3s more hydrophobic than those of CXCR3-negative naive cells.

Comment on this clonotype: Its specificity is not known.

Each TRB cDNA library was prepared by 5' RACE (with UMI labels). TCRdb reanalyzed the 5' RACE reads and collapses them to one entry per CDR3 protein, without DNA. In all, the sample yields 55,000 to 70,000 distinct CDR3 sequences. The source is a human donor in good health. Some clones in this sample may be carry-over from other donors' samples. Sample: naive CXCR3+ CD8+ T cells from blood. Subset denoted: CD45RO-CCR7+CD27+CD95- naive CD8+ T cells expressing CXCR3 (TNR3+).

The CDR3 spells CASSGQLAGGLGDTQYF. This sequence joins TRBV7-2 and TRBJ2-3; checking the TCRdb D call of TRBD2 is not possible without DNA. Germline lookup yields CDR1 SGHTA and CDR2 FQGNSA. The CDR3 runs 17 residues.